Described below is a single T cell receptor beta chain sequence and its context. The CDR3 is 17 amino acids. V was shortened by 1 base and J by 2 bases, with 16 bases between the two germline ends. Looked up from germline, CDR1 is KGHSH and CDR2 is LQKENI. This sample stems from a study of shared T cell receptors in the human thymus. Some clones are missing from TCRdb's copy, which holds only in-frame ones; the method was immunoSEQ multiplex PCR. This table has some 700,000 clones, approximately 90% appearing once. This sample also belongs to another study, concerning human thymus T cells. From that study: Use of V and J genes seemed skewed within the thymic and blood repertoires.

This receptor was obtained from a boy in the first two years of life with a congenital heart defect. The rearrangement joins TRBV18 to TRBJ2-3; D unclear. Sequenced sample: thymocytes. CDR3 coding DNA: TGTGCCAGCTCACCACGTTCCCAGGCCAGATTCACAGATACGCAGTATTTT. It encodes CASSPRSQARFTDTQYF. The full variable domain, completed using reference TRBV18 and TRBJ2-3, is NAGVMQNPRHLVRRRGQEARLRCSPMKGHSHVYWYRQLPEEGLKFMVYLQKENIIDESGMPKERFSAEFPKEGPSILRIQQVVRGDSAAYFCASSPRSQARFTDTQYFGPGTRLTVL.